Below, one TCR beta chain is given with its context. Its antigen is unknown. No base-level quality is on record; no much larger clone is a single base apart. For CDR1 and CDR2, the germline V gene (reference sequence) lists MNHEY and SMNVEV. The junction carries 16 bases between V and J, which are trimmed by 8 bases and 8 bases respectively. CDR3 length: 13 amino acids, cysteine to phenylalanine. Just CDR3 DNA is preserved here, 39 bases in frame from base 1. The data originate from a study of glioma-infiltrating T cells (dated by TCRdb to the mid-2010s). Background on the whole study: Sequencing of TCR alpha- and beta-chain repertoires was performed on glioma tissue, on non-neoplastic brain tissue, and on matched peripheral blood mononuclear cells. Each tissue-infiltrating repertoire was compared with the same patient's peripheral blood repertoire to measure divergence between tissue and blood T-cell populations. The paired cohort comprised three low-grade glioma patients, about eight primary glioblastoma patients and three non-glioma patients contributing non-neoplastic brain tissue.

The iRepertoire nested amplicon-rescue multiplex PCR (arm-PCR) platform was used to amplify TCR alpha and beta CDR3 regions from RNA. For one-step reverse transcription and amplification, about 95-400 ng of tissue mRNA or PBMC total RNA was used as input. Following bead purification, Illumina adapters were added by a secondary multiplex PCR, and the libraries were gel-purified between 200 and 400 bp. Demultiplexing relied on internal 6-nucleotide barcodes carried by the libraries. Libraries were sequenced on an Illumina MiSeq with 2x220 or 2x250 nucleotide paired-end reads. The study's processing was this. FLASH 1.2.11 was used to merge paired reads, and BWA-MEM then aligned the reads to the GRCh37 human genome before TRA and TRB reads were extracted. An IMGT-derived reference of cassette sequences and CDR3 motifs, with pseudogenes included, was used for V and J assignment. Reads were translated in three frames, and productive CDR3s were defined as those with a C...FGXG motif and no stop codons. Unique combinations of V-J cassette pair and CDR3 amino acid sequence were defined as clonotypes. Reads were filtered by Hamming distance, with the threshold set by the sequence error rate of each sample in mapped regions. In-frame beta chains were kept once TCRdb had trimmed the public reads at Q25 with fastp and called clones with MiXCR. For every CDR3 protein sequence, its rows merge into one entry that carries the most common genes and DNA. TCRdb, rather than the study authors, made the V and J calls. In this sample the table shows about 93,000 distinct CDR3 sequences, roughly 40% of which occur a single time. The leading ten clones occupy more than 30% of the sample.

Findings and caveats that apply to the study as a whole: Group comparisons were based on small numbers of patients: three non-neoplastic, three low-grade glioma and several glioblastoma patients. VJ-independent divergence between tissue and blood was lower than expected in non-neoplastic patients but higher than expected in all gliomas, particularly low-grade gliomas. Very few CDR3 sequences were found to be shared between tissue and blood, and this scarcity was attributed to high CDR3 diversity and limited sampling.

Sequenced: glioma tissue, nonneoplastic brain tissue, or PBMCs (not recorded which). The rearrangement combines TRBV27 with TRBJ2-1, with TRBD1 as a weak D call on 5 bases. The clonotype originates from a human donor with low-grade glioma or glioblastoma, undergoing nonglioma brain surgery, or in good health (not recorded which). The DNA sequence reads TGTGCCAGCGAATCCCCCAGGGTCGATGAGCAGTTCTTC. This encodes CASESPRVDEQFF.